A selection of T cell receptor beta chains follows, all from one sample in a study of cytomegalovirus exposure and HLA in healthy donors. Generated by immunoSEQ multiplex PCR, the TCRdb table keeps only in-frame clones and is missing some. The sample includes some 160,000 clones, approximately 9% of them seen just once. Sequenced sample: PBMCs. Source of these receptors: a male donor in good health and CMV-seronegative. Both conserved end residues are part of each CDR3. D genes are given only for firm matches. A clone size is listed for some rows: how often the clone was seen (once, few, many), or a class if it is expanded.

few | TRBJ1-1 | NA | TRBV4-2 | TGTGCCAGCAGAAAGGGAGAATTGAACACTGAAGCTTTCTTT | CASRKGELNTEAFF
few | TRBJ1-2 | TRBD1 | TRBV5-4 | TGTGCCAGCAGCTTATCAGGGGGCGTTAACTATGGCTACACCTTC | CASSLSGGVNYGYTF
NA | TRBJ2-5 | TRBD2 | TRBV9 | TGTGCCAGCAGCTCCGGACTAGCGGGGTTTGCAGAGACCCAGTACTTC | CASSSGLAGFAETQYF
NA | TRBJ2-2 | NA | TRBV4-3 | TGCGCCAGCAGCCAAGATCGGAGCACCGGGGAGCTGTTTTTT | CASSQDRSTGELFF
NA | TRBJ2-5 | NA | TRBV12-2 | TGTGCAAGTCGGCCAAGGCGGGACCCCCATAAGACCCAGTACTTC | CASRPRRDPHKTQYF
NA | TRBJ2-5 | TRBD2 | TRBV5-4 | TGTGCCAGCAGCTTGGGAGGACTAGCGGGAAAAGAGGCCCAGTACTTC | CASSLGGLAGKEAQYF
few | TRBJ1-2 | NA | TRBV10-3 | TGTGCCATCAGTGAGTCGCATTCAGTCTATGGCTACACCTTC | CAISESHSVYGYTF
few | TRBJ2-2 | TRBD2 | TRBV11-3 | TGTGCCAGCAGCCGCAGCGGGGGGCACACCGGGGAGCTGTTTTTT | CASSRSGGHTGELFF
few | TRBJ2-6 | TRBD2 | TRBV6-1 | TGTGCCAGCAGTGTCGACAGTAGCGGGGCCAACGTCTTGACTTTC | CASSVDSSGANVLTF
few | TRBJ2-7 | NA | TRBV6-6 | TGTGCCAGCAATTCAGGGGGGTACGAGCAGTACTTC | CASNSGGYEQYF
few | TRBJ1-1 | NA | TRBV4-1 | TGCGCCAGCAGCCAAGAACCCAGGAACACTGAAGCTTTCTTT | CASSQEPRNTEAFF
NA | TRBJ2-2 | TRBD1 | TRBV19 | TGTGCCAGTAGTGTACAGGGGTTTACGAACACCGGGGAGCTGTTTTTT | CASSVQGFTNTGELFF
NA | TRBJ2-2 | NA | TRBV5-1 | TGCGCCAGCAGCTTGGCCGCACTATCAGGGGGGGAGCTGTTTTTT | CASSLAALSGGELFF
few | TRBJ2-1 | NA | TRBV7-8 | TGTGCCAGCAGCCCCCTCAGTTACAATGAGCAGTTCTTC | CASSPLSYNEQFF
few | TRBJ2-5 | NA | TRBV7-2 | TGTGCCAGCACCTTCGGGGGAACCCAGTACTTC | CASTFGGTQYF
few | TRBJ2-7 | NA | TRBV6-5 | TGTGCCAGCAGCCCCTCGACGGGAGCGTACGAGCAGTACTTC | CASSPSTGAYEQYF
NA | TRBJ1-4 | TRBD1 | TRBV29-1 | TGCAGCGGTCTGACAGGGAGTAATGAAAAACTGTTTTTT | CSGLTGSNEKLFF
NA | TRBJ1-2 | TRBD1 | TRBV7-9 | TGTGCCAGCAGCTTAGCGGCGGGACAGGGCAACTATGGCTACACCTTC | CASSLAAGQGNYGYTF
NA | TRBJ2-5 | NA | TRBV20-1 | TGCAGTGCTAGTTCGGAGACCCAGTACTTC | CSASSETQYF
few | TRBJ2-3 | NA | TRBV5-1 | TGCGCCAGCAGCTTGCAAGATACGCAGTATTTT | CASSLQDTQYF
NA | TRBJ1-2 | NA | TRBV28 | TGTGCCAGCAGTTTAGTTACAGCGGCGTTTCATGGCTACACCTTC | CASSLVTAAFHGYTF
NA | TRBJ2-7 | TRBD1 | TRBV10-3 | TGTGCCATCAGTGAACCGGGACAGATTACCTACGAGCAGTACTTC | CAISEPGQITYEQYF
NA | TRBJ2-2 | TRBD1 | TRBV28 | TGTGCCAGCACTCCGGGACAGGTGGGCACCGGGGAGCTGTTTTTT | CASTPGQVGTGELFF
few | TRBJ1-1 | TRBD1 | TRBV27 | TGTGCCAGCAGTCCCCGGGACAGACTGAACACTGAAGCTTTCTTT | CASSPRDRLNTEAFF
few | TRBJ1-2 | NA | TRBV4-2 | TGTGCCAGCAGCCAAGATCTAGGACAGAGTTATGGCTACACCTTC | CASSQDLGQSYGYTF
few | TRBJ2-7 | NA | TRBV5-1 | TGCGCCAGCAACCCCGGGGGAACTGCCACCTACGAGCAGTACTTC | CASNPGGTATYEQYF
few | TRBJ2-1 | NA | TRBV5-4 | TGTGCCAGCAGCTCGGGGAAGAACTACAATGAGCAGTTCTTC | CASSSGKNYNEQFF
NA | TRBJ2-3 | TRBD2 | TRBV5-1 | TGCGCCAGCAGATCAGGACTAGCGGGAATAGATACGCAGTATTTT | CASRSGLAGIDTQYF
NA | TRBJ2-1 | NA | TRBV4-1 | TGCGCCAGCAGCCCGAAAGTGGCTGCCGCCCCCTACAATGAGCAGTTCTTC | CASSPKVAAAPYNEQFF
few | TRBJ2-5 | TRBD1 | TRBV14 | TGTGCCAGCAGCCAACTACAGGGGGCCAGGCAAGAGACCCAGTACTTC | CASSQLQGARQETQYF
few | TRBJ2-1 | NA | TRBV6-4 | TGTGCCAGCAGTGAAATGATGACTGATGAGCAGTTCTTC | CASSEMMTDEQFF
NA | TRBJ1-5 | TRBD1 | TRBV4-1 | TGCGCCAGCAGCCCCTTTTTCCTGACAGGGGATCAGCCCCAGCATTTT | CASSPFFLTGDQPQHF
few | TRBJ1-1 | NA | TRBV5-1 | TGCGCCAGCAGCTTGGGCCCGGGGGTGAACACTGAAGCTTTCTTT | CASSLGPGVNTEAFF
NA | TRBJ2-7 | TRBD1 | TRBV28 | TGTGCCAGCAGCCTCCGAACAGGGACAGGGAAACACGAGCAGTACTTC | CASSLRTGTGKHEQYF
NA | TRBJ2-7 | TRBD2 | TRBV7-2 | TGTGCCAGCAGCTTAGTATCTAGCGGGGGGCCCTACGAGCAGTACTTC | CASSLVSSGGPYEQYF
NA | TRBJ2-7 | NA | TRBV5-4 | TGTGCCAGCAGCAGGGACTCGCTCGGCGAGCAGTACTTC | CASSRDSLGEQYF
NA | TRBJ2-3 | NA | TRBV28 | TGTGCCAGCAGTTTAATTAGAGATCAGTATTTT | CASSLIRDQYF
NA | TRBJ2-1 | TRBD1 | TRBV28 | TGTGCCAGCACAGGGGACAGGGAAGGGGGGAATGAGCAGTTCTTC | CASTGDREGGNEQFF
few | TRBJ1-2 | NA | TRBV11-2 | TGTGCCAGCAGCTTAGATCTAGGGGGTTCTGGCTACACCTTC | CASSLDLGGSGYTF
few | TRBJ2-6 | TRBD1 | TRBV14 | TGTGCCAGCAGCCAAGAAGGACAGGTGGTTACTGGGGCCAACGTCCTGACTTTC | CASSQEGQVVTGANVLTF
few | TRBJ1-1 | NA | TRBV2 | TGTGCCAGGATGGTTCCGGGGGTGGGGACTGAAGCTTTCTTT | CARMVPGVGTEAFF
NA | TRBJ1-5 | TRBD1 | TRBV28 | TGTGCCAGCAGTCTCCCCGGGATGGGACAGGGGAATCAGCCCCAGCATTTT | CASSLPGMGQGNQPQHF
NA | TRBJ1-3 | NA | TRBV19 | TGTGCCAGTAGTATGCAGGGCGCGTCTGGAAACACCATATATTTT | CASSMQGASGNTIYF
NA | TRBJ2-7 | NA | TRBV6-5 | TGTGCCAGCAGTTACTCGAACGGGGGCGAGCAGTACTTC | CASSYSNGGEQYF
few | TRBJ1-1 | NA | TRBV4-3 | TGCGCCAGCAGCCAAGACGTAACGGAGGCCCCACGAGCTTTCTTT | CASSQDVTEAPRAFF
few | TRBJ2-7 | NA | TRBV7-2 | TGTGCCAGCAGCCCCCAGGGTAGGAGCTACGAGCAGTACTTC | CASSPQGRSYEQYF
few | TRBJ2-1 | NA | TRBV7-9 | TGTGCCAGCAGCTTAGAGGGGGGGCCCAATGAGCAGTTCTTC | CASSLEGGPNEQFF
few | TRBJ1-6 | TRBD1 | TRBV4-3 | TGCGCCAGCAGCCAAGTCCAGGGGGCTGGGTATAATTCACCCCTCCACTTT | CASSQVQGAGYNSPLHF
NA | TRBJ2-2 | NA | TRBV5-1 | TGCGCCAGCAGCCCATACGGGGGGCCCGGGGAGCTGTTTTTT | CASSPYGGPGELFF
NA | TRBJ2-7 | TRBD1 | TRBV6-1 | TGTGCCAGTGGTCCAATTACGGGACAGCAGATTGGGCAGTACTTC | CASGPITGQQIGQYF
NA | TRBJ1-3 | NA | TRBV4-3 | TGCGCCAGCAGCCAAGGTTATAACTCTGGAAACACCATATATTTT | CASSQGYNSGNTIYF
few | TRBJ2-3 | NA | TRBV5-1 | TGCGCCAGCAGCTTGGAGAGGGTTACAGATACGCAGTATTTT | CASSLERVTDTQYF